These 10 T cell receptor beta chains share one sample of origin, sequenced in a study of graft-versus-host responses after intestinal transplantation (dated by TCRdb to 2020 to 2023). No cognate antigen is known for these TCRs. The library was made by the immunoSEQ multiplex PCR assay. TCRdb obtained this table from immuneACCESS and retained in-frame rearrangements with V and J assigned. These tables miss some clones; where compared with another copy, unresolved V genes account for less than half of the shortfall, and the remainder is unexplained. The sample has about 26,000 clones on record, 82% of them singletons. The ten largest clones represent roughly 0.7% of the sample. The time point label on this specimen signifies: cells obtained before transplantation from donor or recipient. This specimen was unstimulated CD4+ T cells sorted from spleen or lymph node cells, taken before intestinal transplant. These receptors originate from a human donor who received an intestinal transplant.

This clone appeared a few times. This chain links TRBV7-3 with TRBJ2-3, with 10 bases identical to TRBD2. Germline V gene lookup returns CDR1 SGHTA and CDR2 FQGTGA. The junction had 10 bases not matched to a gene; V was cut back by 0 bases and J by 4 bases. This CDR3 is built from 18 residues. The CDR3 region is CASSLTKRAGGHSDTQYF. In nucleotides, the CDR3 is TGTGCCAGCAGCTTAACGAAAAGAGCGGGGGGGCATTCAGATACGCAGTATTTT.

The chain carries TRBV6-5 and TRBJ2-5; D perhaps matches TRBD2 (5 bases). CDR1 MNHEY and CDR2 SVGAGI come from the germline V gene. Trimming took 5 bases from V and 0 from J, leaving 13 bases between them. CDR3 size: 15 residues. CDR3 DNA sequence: TGTGCCAGCAGTGGCGGTCGCGGGTACCAAGAGACCCAGTACTTC. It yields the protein CASSGGRGYQETQYF.

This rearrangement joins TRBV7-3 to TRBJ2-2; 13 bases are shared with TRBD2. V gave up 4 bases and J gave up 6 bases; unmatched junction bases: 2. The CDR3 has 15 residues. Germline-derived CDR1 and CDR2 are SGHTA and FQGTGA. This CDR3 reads CASSWTSGSAGELFF. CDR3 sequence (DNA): TGTGCCAGCAGCTGGACTAGCGGGAGCGCCGGGGAGCTGTTTTTT.

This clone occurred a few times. CDR3 sequence reads: CAISENPRGQGYEQYF. CDR3 DNA sequence: TGTGCCATCAGTGAGAACCCGCGGGGACAGGGCTACGAGCAGTACTTC. V usage is TRBV10-3 and J usage is TRBJ2-7, with 9 positions matching TRBD1. The CDR3 loop spans 16 amino acids. V lost 2 bases, J lost 3 bases, and 8 bases stayed unmatched. Germline V CDR1 and CDR2: ENHRY, SYGVKD.

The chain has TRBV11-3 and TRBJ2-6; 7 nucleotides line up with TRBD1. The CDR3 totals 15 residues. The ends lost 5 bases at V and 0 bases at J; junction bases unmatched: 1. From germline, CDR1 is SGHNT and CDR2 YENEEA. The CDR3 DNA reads TGTGCCAGCAGCCCAGGGGGCTCTGGGGCCAACGTCCTGACTTTC. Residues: CASSPGGSGANVLTF. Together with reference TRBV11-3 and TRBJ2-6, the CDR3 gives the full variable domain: EAGVVQSPRYKIIEKKQPVAFWCNPISGHNTLYWYLQNLGQGPELLIRYENEEAVDDSQLPKDRFSAERLKGVDSTLKIQPAELGDSAVYLCASSPGGSGANVLTFGAGSRLTVL.

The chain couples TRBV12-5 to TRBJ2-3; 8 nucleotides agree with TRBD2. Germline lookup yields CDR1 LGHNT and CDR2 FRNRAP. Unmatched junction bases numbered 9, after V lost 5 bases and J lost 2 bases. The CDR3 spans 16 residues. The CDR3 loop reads CASGTKREWVTDTQYF. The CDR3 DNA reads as TGTGCTAGTGGTACTAAGCGGGAGTGGGTCACAGATACGCAGTATTTT. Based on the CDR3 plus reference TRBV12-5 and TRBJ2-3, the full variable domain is DARVTQTPRHKVTEMGQEVTMRCQPILGHNTVFWYRQTMMQGLELLAYFRNRAPLDDSGMPKDRFSAEMPDATLATLKIQPSEPRDSAVYFCASGTKREWVTDTQYFGPGTRLTVL.

This CDR3 reads CASSSLRYHQGSYEQYF. Here the CDR3 DNA reads TGTGCCAGCAGCTCTTTGAGGTACCACCAGGGATCCTACGAGCAGTACTTC. This chain joins TRBV11-2 and TRBJ2-7; D is perhaps TRBD1 (5 bases). The germline V gene encodes CDR1 SGHAT and CDR2 FQNNGV. The CDR3 has 17 amino acids. V lost 4 bases and J lost 1, with 20 bases in between.

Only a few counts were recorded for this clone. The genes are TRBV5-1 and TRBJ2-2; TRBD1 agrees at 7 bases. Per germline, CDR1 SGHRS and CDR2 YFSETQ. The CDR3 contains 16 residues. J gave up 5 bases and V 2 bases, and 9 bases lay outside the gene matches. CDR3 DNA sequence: TGCGCCAGCAGCTTCAGTCAAGGGGGCTATACCGGGGAGCTGTTTTTT. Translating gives CASSFSQGGYTGELFF.

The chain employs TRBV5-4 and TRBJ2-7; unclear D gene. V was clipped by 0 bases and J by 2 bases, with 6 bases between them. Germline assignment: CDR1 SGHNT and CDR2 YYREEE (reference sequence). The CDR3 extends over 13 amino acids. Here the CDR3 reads CASSLEATYEQYF. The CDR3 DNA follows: TGTGCCAGCAGCTTGGAGGCAACCTACGAGCAGTACTTC.

CDR3 residues: CATSSKGLAGEEGYEQYF. CDR3 DNA sequence: TGTGCCACCAGCAGTAAAGGACTAGCGGGAGAAGAGGGCTACGAGCAGTACTTC. This chain joins TRBV15 and TRBJ2-5, with 13 bases that match TRBD2. Judging by the DNA end, TRBJ2-7 fits better; the J call may be wrong. The germline V gene has CDR1 LNHNV and CDR2 YYDKDF (reference sequence). The length of the CDR3 is 18 residues.